Below, 3 T cell receptor beta chains from the same sample are listed, as sequenced in a study of blood T cells in healthy people across ages. Next came a second PCR, run for about 7 to 12 cycles, which used a sample-barcoded 5' primer along with a J-beta primer mix. Each CDR3 protein is one row after TCRdb ran MiXCR on the 5' RACE reads. In the table there are about 780,000 distinct CDR3 sequences, 35% to 50% of which are singletons. Sequences were obtained from blood. These receptors originate from a man older than 75 in good health.

This clonotype showed up just a few times. The chain uses TRBV5-5 and TRBJ1-1; 11 bases agree with TRBD1. The CDR3 length is 17 residues. Germline V gene lookup returns CDR1 SGHKS and CDR2 YYEKEE (reference sequence). Unmatched junction bases numbered 8, after V lost 1 base and J lost 3 bases. The CDR3: CASSLMDRGLLYTEAFF. The CDR3 region has the DNA TGTGCCAGCAGCTTGATGGACAGGGGGCTTTTGTACACTGAAGCTTTCTTT. Supplemented by reference TRBV5-5 and TRBJ1-1, the full variable domain reads DAGVTQSPTHLIKTRGQQVTLRCSPISGHKSVSWYQQVLGQGPQFIFQYYEKEERGRGNFPDRFSARQFPNYSSELNVNALLLGDSALYLCASSLMDRGLLYTEAFFGQGTRLTVV.

The J gene is TRBJ2-1, the V gene TRBV28; D unresolved. The CDR3 is made up of 14 amino acids. Germline loops: CDR1 MDHEN, CDR2 SYDVKM. V shed 6 bases and J shed 0 bases, with 9 bases lying between them. The CDR3 bases are TGTGCCAGCAGCTCAGTGAGCTCCTACAATGAGCAGTTCTTC. Its translation is CASSSVSSYNEQFF.

This chain connects TRBV20-1 to TRBJ2-1, with 9 bases aligning to TRBD2. The germline gives CDR1 DFQATT, CDR2 SNEGSKA (reference sequence). The junction had 4 bases not matched to a gene; V was cut back by 5 bases and J by 2 bases. The CDR3 has 14 amino acids. The CDR3 spells CSAQREVAYNEQFF. CDR3 coding DNA: TGCAGTGCTCAGCGGGAGGTCGCCTACAATGAGCAGTTCTTC.